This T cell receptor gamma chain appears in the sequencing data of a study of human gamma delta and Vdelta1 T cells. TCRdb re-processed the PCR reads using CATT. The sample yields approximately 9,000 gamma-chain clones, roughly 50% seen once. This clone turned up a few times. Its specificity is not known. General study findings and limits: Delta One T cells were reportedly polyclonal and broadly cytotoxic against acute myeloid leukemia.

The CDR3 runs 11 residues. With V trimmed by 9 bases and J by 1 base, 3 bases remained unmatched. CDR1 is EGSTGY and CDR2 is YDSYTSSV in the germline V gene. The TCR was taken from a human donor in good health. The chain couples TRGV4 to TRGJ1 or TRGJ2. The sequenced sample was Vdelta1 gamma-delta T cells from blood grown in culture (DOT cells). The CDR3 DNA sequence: TGTGCCACCCGAAATTATTATAAGAAACTCTTT. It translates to CATRNYYKKLF.